A selection of T cell receptor beta chains follows, all from one sample in a study of OX40 agonist ivuxolimab in advanced cancers. Sequenced by immunoSEQ multiplex PCR; TCRdb stores in-frame clones only, minus some. Of tens of thousands of clones listed, around 80% are singletons. The sequencing here drew on CD4+ or CD8+ T cells sorted from blood, taken in a trial of the OX40 agonist ivuxolimab. The receptors derive from an adult with an advanced solid tumor such as melanoma, head and neck, liver or kidney cancer. CDR3s include the opening cysteine and the closing phenylalanine or tryptophan. The order of the fields is J gene, clone size, V gene, D gene, CDR3 DNA, CDR3 protein. D genes are given only for firm matches. Clone size is given for some rows only: seen once, a few or many times, or a class if the clone is expanded.

>TRBJ2-7|-|TRBV7-9|-
TGCGCCAGCAGCCAAGTTGTGGGAGTCATTTCTCTCGAGCAGTACTTC
CASSQVVGVISLEQYF
>TRBJ1-4|-|TRBV28|TRBD1
TGTGCCACCACCCAGGGGGCGTTTGAAAAACTGTTTTTT
CATTQGAFEKLFF
>TRBJ1-2|-|TRBV6-1|-
TGTGCCAGCAGCCCCCGGAACTATGGCTACACCTTC
CASSPRNYGYTF
>TRBJ2-1|-|TRBV5-1|TRBD2
TGCGCCAGCAGCTTGGAAGGCGGGGGGGCCAGGAATGAGCAGTTCTTC
CASSLEGGGARNEQFF
>TRBJ2-1|few|TRBV9|-
TGTGCCAGCAGCGTCCGGGACGAGCTCTACAATGAGCAGTTCTTC
CASSVRDELYNEQFF
>TRBJ2-7|-|TRBV7-2|-
TGTGCCAGCAGCTTAGGCCCGGGGGACGAGCAGTACTTC
CASSLGPGDEQYF
>TRBJ1-5|-|TRBV9|-
TGTGCCAGCAGCGCGGCCTCAGGGAGTAATCAGCCCCAGCATTTT
CASSAASGSNQPQHF
>TRBJ2-1|-|TRBV5-5|TRBD2
TGTGCCAGCAGCTTGGGACTAGCGGGATACAATGAGCAGTTCTTC
CASSLGLAGYNEQFF
>TRBJ2-4|-|TRBV5-1|TRBD2
TGCGCCAGCGCCGCCGGGGGGAGCGTTGGGGCCATTCAGTACTTC
CASAAGGSVGAIQYF
>TRBJ1-1|-|TRBV2|-
TGTGCCAGCAGTGAAGTCAGAGGCAGGGAAGCTGAAGCTTTCTTT
CASSEVRGREAEAFF
>TRBJ2-1|-|TRBV7-2|-
TGTGCCAGCAGCTTAGGACAGATCTCCTACAATGAGCAGTTCTTC
CASSLGQISYNEQFF
>TRBJ1-2|few|TRBV7-3|-
TGTGCCAGCAGCTTCGACGGGGACTATGGCTACACCTTC
CASSFDGDYGYTF
>TRBJ2-5|few|TRBV10-1|-
TGCGCCAGCAGTCAAGGACAAGCTGGGGAGACCCAGTACTTC
CASSQGQAGETQYF
>TRBJ1-1|-|TRBV6-5|TRBD1
TGTGCCAGCAGTCGGACAGGGGGAGGCACTGAAGCTTTCTTT
CASSRTGGGTEAFF
>TRBJ1-1|-|TRBV11-1|-
TGTGCCAGCAGCTTTAATCAGGGCTGGACTGAAGCTTTCTTT
CASSFNQGWTEAFF
>TRBJ2-2|-|TRBV6-5|-
TGTGCCAGCAGTGACTCGGGACTTAGCACCGGGGAGCTGTTTTTT
CASSDSGLSTGELFF
>TRBJ2-7|few|TRBV19|-
TGTGCCAGTAGTGGGGGGCGCATGAGCGAGCAGTACTTC
CASSGGRMSEQYF